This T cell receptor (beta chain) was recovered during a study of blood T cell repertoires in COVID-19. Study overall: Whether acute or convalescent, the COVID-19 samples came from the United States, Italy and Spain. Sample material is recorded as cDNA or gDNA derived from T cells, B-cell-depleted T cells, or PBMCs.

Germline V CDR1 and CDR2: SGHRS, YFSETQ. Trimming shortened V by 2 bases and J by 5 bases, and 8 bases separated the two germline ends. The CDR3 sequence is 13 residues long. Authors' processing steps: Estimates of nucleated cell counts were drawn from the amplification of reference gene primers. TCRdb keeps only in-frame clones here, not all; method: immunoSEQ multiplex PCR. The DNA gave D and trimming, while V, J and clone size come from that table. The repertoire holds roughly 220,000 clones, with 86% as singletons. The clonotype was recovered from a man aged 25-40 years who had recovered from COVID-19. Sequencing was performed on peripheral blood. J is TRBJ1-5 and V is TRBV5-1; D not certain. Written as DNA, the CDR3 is TGCGCCAGCAGCTTTAACCGGGATCAGCCCCAGCATTTT. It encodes CASSFNRDQPQHF.